One TCR beta chain is described in this entry. Its antigen remains unknown. Clones were sequenced by immunoSEQ multiplex PCR, and TCRdb holds only the in-frame ones, with some missing. The sample has about 94,000 clones, around 91% seen once. The data stem from a study of OX40 agonist ivuxolimab in advanced cancers. Turning to the study itself: Dose-escalation patients suffered from hepatocellular carcinoma, melanoma, renal cell or head and neck cancer. Prior therapy, whether anti-PD-1, anti-PD-L1 or anti-CTLA-4, was allowed, and more than 35% had some.

Study conclusions and caveats: Also present in some nonresponders was a low level of normalized T-cell clonal expansion. People who partly responded at 0.1-3.0 mg/kg had some of the least clonal expansion seen.

The sample in question was CD4+ or CD8+ T cells sorted from blood, obtained in a trial of the OX40 agonist ivuxolimab. The TCR was taken from an adult with an advanced solid tumor such as melanoma, head and neck, liver or kidney cancer.

The CDR3 region has the DNA TGCGCCAGCAGCTTGGACGGAAGGGATCAGCCCCAGCATTTT. Amino acids: CASSLDGRDQPQHF. The rearrangement joins TRBV5-1 to TRBJ1-5; D gene unclear. Trimming removed 0 bases at V and 5 bases at J, with 9 bases between. This CDR3 spans 14 amino acids. CDR1 is SGHRS, CDR2 YFSETQ, per germline.